This T cell receptor beta chain was obtained from a study of cytomegalovirus exposure and HLA in healthy donors. Study-wide results and limits: Apparent HLA restriction characterized most CMV-associated TCR beta chains in a later analysis.

The CDR3 has 14 residues. After removal of 4 bases from V and 6 bases from J, the junction contained 8 bases not matched to a gene. Germline loops: CDR1 SGHRS, CDR2 YFSETQ. To note about this clone: Its antigen is as yet unknown.

As for the donors, each was a healthy bone marrow donor. In the PCR, 60 Vbeta and 13 Jbeta primers were used. The protocol was immunoSEQ multiplex PCR, while the TCRdb copy is restricted to in-frame clones and leaves out a portion. The profile shows 150,000 or so clones, roughly 82% of them singletons. This chain uses TRBV5-1 with TRBJ2-5; 8 positions agree with TRBD2. The sequence came from a man aged 30 to 39 in good health and CMV-seropositive. The sequenced sample was PBMCs. The CDR3 sequence: CASSQTSAAKTQYF. The CDR3 DNA reads TGCGCCAGCAGCCAGACTAGCGCGGCGAAGACCCAGTACTTC. Filled out from reference TRBV5-1 and TRBJ2-5, the complete variable domain reads KAGVTQTPRYLIKTRGQQVTLSCSPISGHRSVSWYQQTPGQGLQFLFEYFSETQRNKGNFPGRFSGRQFSNSRSEMNVSTLELGDSALYLCASSQTSAAKTQYFGPGTRLLVL.